The 9 T cell receptor beta chains below were found in one sample sequenced in a study of prognosis after radiotherapy for stage I lung cancer (dated by TCRdb to the early 2020s). Sequencing took place on an Illumina HiSeq 3000. Two rounds of multiplex PCR on genomic DNA were used to amplify the TCR beta CDR3 region. In the first round of PCR, primers specific to each TRBV and TRBJ gene were used, and the primer sequences are filed in Chinese patent CN105087789A. TCRdb reprocessed the public reads (quality trimming at Q25 with fastp, clone calling with MiXCR) and kept in-frame beta chains. Here each entry gathers all rows of one CDR3 protein and keeps the most common genes and DNA. The sample table records around 21,000 distinct CDR3 sequences; more than 40% of these occur just once. The ten biggest clones cover roughly a third of the sample. Sequenced here: PBMCs, sampled before or after stereotactic body radiation therapy (not recorded which). The receptors were gathered from a donor over 45 with non-small cell lung cancer.

To note about this clonotype: One base away lies a much larger clone, so this may be a sequencing read error. The chain joins TRBV10-3 to TRBJ2-1; D tentatively reads TRBD1 or TRBD2 (5 bases each). V lost 9 bases, J lost 8 bases, and 29 bases lay in between. The CDR3 spans 17 residues. Germline CDR1 and CDR2: ENHRY and SYGVKD. The CDR3 region has the DNA TGTGCCATAGCCATGCCACGATGTGTTTCAGGGAGCTATGAGCAGTTCTTC. This codes for CAIAMPRCVSGSYEQFF.

The rearrangement joins TRBV9 to TRBJ2-7; 9 bases match TRBD2. CDR1 and CDR2 (germline): SGDLS, YYNGEE. Trimming at V came to 4 bases and at J to 3 bases, leaving 11 bases not matched to a gene. The CDR3 runs to 16 residues. CDR3 sequence (DNA): TGTGCCAGCAGCTCCAGCGGGGGGCGTCGAAACTACGAGCAGTACTTC. Its protein is CASSSSGGRRNYEQYF.

The table lists this clonotype with a count of one. The genes are TRBV11-3 and TRBJ2-7, with a tentative D call TRBD1 (5 bases). V was shortened by 1 base and J by 6 bases, with 10 bases between the two germline ends. The CDR3 extends over 13 amino acids. CDR1 and CDR2 (germline): SGHNT, YENEEA. The CDR3 DNA is TGTGCCAGCAGCTTAGGTGGGGCCTCCGAGCAGTACTTC. Encoded protein: CASSLGGASEQYF.

This clonotype came up many times. This rearrangement joins TRBV25-1 to TRBJ2-1, with TRBD1 as a possible D gene (5 bases). The CDR3 is 15 amino acids. V shed 3 bases and J shed 12 bases, with 21 bases lying between them. Per the germline V gene, CDR1 is MGHDK and CDR2 is SYGVNS. CDR3 nucleotides: TGTGCCAGCAGTGAGGGGTGGGGCAGACTCTTTCGGCAGTTCTTC. It is translated as CASSEGWGRLFRQFF. The full variable domain, completed using reference TRBV25-1 and TRBJ2-1, is EADIYQTPRYLVIGTGKKITLECSQTMGHDKMYWYQQDPGMELHLIHYSYGVNSTEKGDLSSESTVSRIRTEHFPLTLESARPSHTSQYLCASSEGWGRLFRQFFGPGTRLTVL.

This clonotype was observed many times. The chain links TRBV27 to TRBJ1-5; 7 nucleotides align to TRBD1. Germline-derived CDR1 and CDR2 are MNHEY and SMNVEV (reference sequence). V was pared by 5 bases and J by 1 base, with 2 bases of the junction left unmatched. The CDR3 has 14 amino acids. The CDR3, as DNA: TGTGCCAGCAGTCGACAGGGAAGCAATCAGCCCCAGCATTTT. Its protein is CASSRQGSNQPQHF.

As regards this clonotype: With a far larger clone one base away, a read error is the likely cause. This chain links TRBV6-2 or TRBV6-3 with TRBJ1-5, with D perhaps TRBD1 (5 bases). Germline V lookup: CDR1 MNHEY, CDR2 SVGEGT. This CDR3 is built from 13 residues. The DNA of the CDR3 is TGTGCCAGCAGTGTCATGACAGATCATCCCCAGCATTTT. It yields the protein CASSVMTDHPQHF.

This clonotype was recorded at least ten times. The gene calls are TRBV25-1 and TRBJ2-3, with TRBD2 matching 14 bases. The CDR3 runs 17 residues. Germline CDR1 is MGHDK and CDR2 is SYGVNS. V lost 3 bases, J lost 6 bases, and 8 bases stayed unmatched. The CDR3 DNA reads as TGTGCCAGCAGTGACCGACTAGCGGGAGGGCCGAGGGATACGCAGTATTTT. Amino acid sequence: CASSDRLAGGPRDTQYF. Full variable domain (outside the CDR3, taken from reference TRBV25-1 and TRBJ2-3): EADIYQTPRYLVIGTGKKITLECSQTMGHDKMYWYQQDPGMELHLIHYSYGVNSTEKGDLSSESTVSRIRTEHFPLTLESARPSHTSQYLCASSDRLAGGPRDTQYFGPGTRLTVL.

With regard to this clonotype: A far larger clone is one nucleotide away, so this likely arose from a read error. V is TRBV6-5 and J is TRBJ2-5; perhaps TRBD1 as D (5 bases). Between the trimmed V and J ends, which lost 4 bases and 5 bases, there was a span of 14 bases. Germline CDR1 reads MNHEY; CDR2 reads SVGAGI. The CDR3 spans 14 residues. In nucleotides, the CDR3 is TGTGCCAGCAGTTCCTCTAGGCCAGGGGAGACCCAGTACTTC. This codes for CASSSSRPGETQYF.

As to this clonotype: This likely traces to a read error, being one base from a far larger clone. The rearrangement uses TRBV6-1 and TRBJ2-4; TRBD1 agrees at 7 bases. The CDR3 covers 13 residues. Germline V gene data show CDR1 as MNHNS and CDR2 as SASEGT. V lost 6 bases and J lost 16; bases outside the gene matches: 15. The CDR3 protein is CASREHLWTGHYF. The CDR3 DNA sequence: TGTGCCAGCAGGGAACATCTCTGGACAGGCCATTACTTC.